This TCR beta chain was identified during a study of blood T cell repertoires in COVID-19. This CDR3 is 14 amino acids long. V lost 1 base, J lost 10 bases, and 14 bases lay in between. Germline V gives CDR1 SGHVS, CDR2 FQNEAQ. This clone is categorized as medium-sized. TCRdb keeps only in-frame clones here, not all; method: immunoSEQ multiplex PCR. The sample gives 150,000 to 200,000 clones, 82% of which show up once; 15% to 20% is in the top ten. Sequencing was performed on PBMCs or T cells enriched from blood (not recorded which). The TCR comes from a man aged 55 to 70 who had recovered from COVID-19. The chain joins TRBV7-8 to TRBJ2-1, with TRBD2 as a possible D gene (6 bases). The CDR3: CASSLEALRGEQFF. CDR3 in DNA: TGTGCCAGCAGCTTAGAAGCGCTGCGGGGCGAGCAGTTCTTC.